Presented here are 19 T cell receptor beta chains from one specimen sequenced in a study of blood T cell repertoires in COVID-19. The repertoire was sequenced with immunoSEQ multiplex PCR; TCRdb's copy has only in-frame clones and lacks some. The repertoire consists of under 200,000 clones, with approximately 90% occurring once and the leading ten covering roughly 24%. Material for sequencing was peripheral blood. The receptors stem from a man between 60 and 70 years old with acute or convalescent COVID-19.

The chain couples TRBV19 to TRBJ2-1; TRBD2 might be the D (5 bases). The CDR3 extends over 12 amino acids. Germline CDR1 and CDR2: LNHDA and SQIVND (reference sequence). Trimming left V 6 bases short and J 13 bases short, with 16 bases between. CDR3 residues: CASSLGLFPQFF. The CDR3 DNA reads TGTGCCAGTAGCCTCGGACTCTTCCCCCAGTTCTTC.

The rearrangement links TRBV10-3 to TRBJ2-7; 9 bases match TRBD1. Germline V CDR1 and CDR2: ENHRY, SYGVKD. V shed 5 bases and J 4 bases; nucleotides not matched to a gene: 3. The CDR3 length is 13 residues. CDR3 residues: CAISPQGAYEQYV. The CDR3 coding sequence is TGTGCCATCAGTCCACAGGGGGCGTACGAGCAGTACGTC.

The rearrangement joins TRBV5-1 to TRBJ1-4, with D unresolved. V lost 1 base and J 0 bases, leaving 10 bases between the germline ends. CDR3 length: 16 amino acids. Germline values: CDR1 SGHRS, CDR2 YFSETQ. The CDR3 region is CASSLSGATTNEKLFF. The DNA of the CDR3 is TGCGCCAGCAGCTTGAGTGGAGCTACAACTAATGAAAAACTGTTTTTT.

The genes are TRBV27 and TRBJ2-4, with D uncertain. The CDR3 has 18 residues. Germline CDR1 is MNHEY and CDR2 is SMNVEV (reference sequence). V lost 2 bases and J lost 1, with 18 bases in between. The CDR3 bases are TGTGCCAGCAGTTTAGCTTACCAACGCAGCAGGGCCAAAAACATTCAGTACTTC. It is translated as CASSLAYQRSRAKNIQYF.

The chain uses TRBV19 and TRBJ1-3; D unresolved. The germline V gene encodes CDR1 LNHDA and CDR2 SQIVND (reference sequence). CDR3 length equals 15 residues. Trimming left V 5 bases short and J 0 bases short, with 11 bases between. The DNA for the CDR3 is TGTGCCAGTAGTGATCAGGCGAGCTCTGGAAACACCATATATTTT. The encoded protein is CASSDQASSGNTIYF.

This clone showed up just once. The chain employs TRBV5-1 and TRBJ2-1; the D gene is possibly TRBD2 (5 bases). Trimming took off 0 bases at V and 7 bases at J, with 8 bases between the two ends. This CDR3 comprises 13 residues. CDR1 and CDR2 from the germline V gene are SGHRS and YFSETQ. In DNA, the CDR3 is TGCGCCAGCAGCTTGGCCTCGGGGAATGAGCAGTTCTTC. Amino acids: CASSLASGNEQFF. Full variable domain (rest looked up from reference TRBV5-1 and TRBJ2-1): KAGVTQTPRYLIKTRGQQVTLSCSPISGHRSVSWYQQTPGQGLQFLFEYFSETQRNKGNFPGRFSGRQFSNSRSEMNVSTLELGDSALYLCASSLASGNEQFFGPGTRLTVL.

The chain couples TRBV2 to TRBJ1-1; D gene uncertain. From germline, CDR1 is SNHLY and CDR2 FYNNEI. CDR3 length: 15 amino acids. Trimming removed 2 bases from V and 4 bases from J, with 14 bases in between. The CDR3 DNA reads as TGTGCCAGCAGTGAATCGAGGGTCGGCGGCACTGAAGCTTTCTTT. It yields the protein CASSESRVGGTEAFF.

This clone was counted a few times. The chain combines TRBV28 with TRBJ1-4; D gene unclear. This CDR3 spans 15 amino acids. Per the germline V gene, CDR1 is MDHEN and CDR2 is SYDVKM. V gave up 6 bases and J gave up 4 bases, with 15 bases separating them. The CDR3 sequence: CASRSPVAHNEKLFF. The CDR3 DNA reads TGTGCCAGCAGATCCCCAGTAGCCCATAATGAAAAACTGTTTTTT. Together with reference TRBV28 and TRBJ1-4, the CDR3 gives the full variable domain: DVKVTQSSRYLVKRTGEKVFLECVQDMDHENMFWYRQDPGLGLRLIYFSYDVKMKEKGDIPEGYSVSREKKERFSLILESASTNQTSMYLCASRSPVAHNEKLFFGSGTQLSVL.

This clone was counted once. Written as DNA, the CDR3 is TGTGCCAGCAGTTACTCGAGTAACGGCTATGGCTACACCTTC. This codes for CASSYSSNGYGYTF. The J gene is TRBJ1-2, the V gene TRBV6-5; D not certain. This CDR3 contains 14 residues. Germline V CDR1 and CDR2: MNHEY, SVGAGI. Trimming removed 0 bases at V and 4 bases at J, with 9 bases between.

In this sample, this clone turned up once. CDR3: CASSPLPPGGSAKNIQYF. CDR3 nucleotides: TGTGCCAGCTCACCGCTCCCCCCAGGGGGCTCGGCCAAAAACATTCAGTACTTC. The chain couples TRBV18 to TRBJ2-4; 8 bases line up with TRBD1. CDR1 and CDR2 (germline): KGHSH, LQKENI. The CDR3 loop spans 18 amino acids. V shed 3 bases and J 1 base; nucleotides not matched to a gene: 11. Full variable domain (missing parts from reference TRBV18 and TRBJ2-4): NAGVMQNPRHLVRRRGQEARLRCSPMKGHSHVYWYRQLPEEGLKFMVYLQKENIIDESGMPKERFSAEFPKEGPSILRIQQVVRGDSAAYFCASSPLPPGGSAKNIQYFGAGTRLSVL.

For this clone: Other DNA sequences in the sample encode the same CDR3. The V gene is TRBV19, the J gene TRBJ1-6, with TRBD1 as a possible D gene (5 bases). V shed 8 bases and J shed 7 bases, with 12 bases lying between them. Germline CDR1 is LNHDA and CDR2 is SQIVND (reference sequence). The CDR3 totals 13 residues. The CDR3 sequence: CASAESGNSPLHF. The CDR3 region has the DNA TGTGCCAGTGCAGAATCAGGGAATTCACCCCTCCACTTT. Supplemented by reference TRBV19 and TRBJ1-6, the full variable domain reads DGGITQSPKYLFRKEGQNVTLSCEQNLNHDAMYWYRQDPGQGLRLIYYSQIVNDFQKGDIAEGYSVSREKKESFPLTVTSAQKNPTAFYLCASAESGNSPLHFGNGTRLTVT.

V is TRBV5-4 and J is TRBJ1-1; 7 positions match TRBD1. Germline V gene data show CDR1 as SGHNT and CDR2 as YYREEE (reference sequence). Unmatched junction bases numbered 6, after V lost 4 bases and J lost 3 bases. This CDR3 comprises 14 residues. The CDR3 sequence: CASSRGQGDTEAFF. CDR3 nucleotide sequence: TGTGCCAGCAGCCGCGGTCAGGGGGACACTGAAGCTTTCTTT. The full variable domain, with the rest looked up from reference TRBV5-4 and TRBJ1-1, is ETGVTQSPTHLIKTRGQQVTLRCSSQSGHNTVSWYQQALGQGPQFIFQYYREEENGRGNFPPRFSGLQFPNYSSELNVNALELDDSALYLCASSRGQGDTEAFFGQGTRLTVV.

V gene TRBV4-1 combines with J gene TRBJ2-1, with 12 nucleotides matching TRBD2. Germline lookup yields CDR1 MGHRA and CDR2 YSYEKL. The J segment lost 4 bases and the V segment lost 1 base, leaving 5 bases of the junction unmatched. This CDR3 spans 17 amino acids. The CDR3 DNA is TGCGCCAGCAGCCAAGGATTCCTAGCGGGAGGGTACAATGAGCAGTTCTTC. Its protein product is CASSQGFLAGGYNEQFF.

This chain joins TRBV9 and TRBJ1-2, with D possibly being TRBD1 (6 bases). Trimming removed 4 bases from V and 4 bases from J, with 14 bases in between. The CDR3 totals 14 residues. Germline V gives CDR1 SGDLS, CDR2 YYNGEE. The DNA for the CDR3 is TGTGCCAGCAGCCCCCCCGGGACAAGCTATGGCTACACCTTC. Translated: CASSPPGTSYGYTF.

The chain recombines TRBV5-1 with TRBJ2-7, with D hard to call. This CDR3 is 13 amino acids long. Germline lookup yields CDR1 SGHRS and CDR2 YFSETQ. Deletions cut 0 bases from V and 4 bases from J, with 8 bases between. The CDR3 reads CASSLGQRYEQYF. The CDR3 DNA reads as TGCGCCAGCAGCTTGGGTCAGAGGTACGAGCAGTACTTC.

The chain recombines TRBV9 with TRBJ2-1; TRBD2 agrees at 7 bases. CDR1 SGDLS and CDR2 YYNGEE come from the germline V gene. This CDR3 region has 19 residues. The V segment lost 4 bases and the J segment 8 bases; nucleotides outside the gene matches: 24. CDR3 sequence (DNA): TGTGCCAGCAGCCCACCCCCTAGAGGCGGGAGTATATCTGTCTATGAGCAGTTCTTC. It is translated as CASSPPPRGGSISVYEQFF.

The CDR3 is CASSSSSLSSAGGYTF. The CDR3, as DNA: TGTGCCAGCAGTTCCAGTTCCCTCTCCTCGGCGGGTGGCTACACCTTC. This chain connects TRBV6-5 to TRBJ1-2, with no clear D. CDR3 length: 16 residues. V lost 4 bases, J lost 7 bases, and 22 bases lay in between. Germline CDR1 and CDR2: MNHEY and SVGAGI.

This clone is a singleton in its sample. The genes are TRBV18 and TRBJ1-2; D call uncertain. The V gene lost 6 bases and the J gene lost 4 bases, with 18 bases spanning the gap. The germline CDR1 and CDR2 sequences are KGHSH and LQKENI. The CDR3 spans 15 residues. DNA for the CDR3: TGTGCCAGCTCTCAAATAAGCCCGAACTCCTATGGCTACACCTTC. Its translation: CASSQISPNSYGYTF.

This rearrangement joins TRBV5-1 to TRBJ1-5; tentatively, D is TRBD1 (5 bases). CDR1 SGHRS and CDR2 YFSETQ come from the germline V gene. V lost 0 bases to trimming and J lost 2 bases, with 15 bases between them. The CDR3 is 17 residues long. CDR3 loop: CASSLEGGRGGNQPQHF. CDR3 nucleotides: TGCGCCAGCAGCTTGGAAGGTGGGAGGGGCGGCAATCAGCCCCAGCATTTT.